This T cell receptor beta chain was sequenced in a study of blood T cell repertoires in COVID-19 (dated by TCRdb to between 2020 and 2021). General notes on the study: Samples from collaborators originated in the United States, Italy and Spain and spanned both the acute and convalescent phases of COVID-19. A de-identified subject ID, COVID-19 status, age in years and sex were almost always included in the sample metadata. The repertoires were made available in a free public database intended to serve as a resource for research on the immune response to SARS-CoV-2. The samples were drawn from two sources: the first 160 participants of the ongoing ImmuneRACE study, and fewer than 1,500 subjects contributed by 6 global collaborators. The prospective study material was composed of cDNA or gDNA derived from T cells, B-cell-depleted T cells, or PBMCs. Deeply sampled blood TCRbeta repertoires from subjects exposed to, actively infected with, or recovered from COVID-19 were included in the dataset. HLA class I and class II types, where available, came from metadata supplied by the sample provider rather than from assay-based typing. Overall results and qualifications from the work: How much clinical and demographic metadata was included differed by source and by participant, and the metadata was provided uncurated.

CDR1 is given as MDHEN and CDR2 as SYDVKM, both from the germline V gene. Including cysteine and phenylalanine, the CDR3 has 16 amino acids. The entry retains the CDR3 DNA only, 48 bases that are in frame from base 1. Trimming removed 5 bases from V and 3 bases from J; the gene matches leave 11 bases unexplained. TCRbeta CDR3 regions were amplified from genomic DNA using the immunoSEQ Assay, a bias-controlled multiplex PCR. Under the source paper's analysis protocol: The number of nucleated cells in each sample was estimated from the amplification of reference gene primers within the assay. To quantify the absolute abundance of each unique TCRbeta CDR3 rearrangement, sequence reads were collapsed and filtered. For each sample, productive Simpson clonality was calculated as the square root of Simpson's diversity index across productive rearrangements. TCRdb obtained this table from immuneACCESS and retained in-frame rearrangements with V and J assigned. These tables miss some clones; where compared with another copy, unresolved V genes account for less than half of the shortfall, and the remainder is unexplained. The DNA was the basis for D and trimming; V, J and clone size are from that table. This sample comprises about 190,000 clones, approximately 79% of them detected only once. Jointly, the top ten make up around a sixth of the sample.

The collaborating institutions used their own protocols to collect whole blood in K2EDTA tubes. For TCRbeta analysis, collaborators shipped samples in one of three forms: frozen whole blood, isolated PBMCs, or DNA extracted from either of those sample types. There are a few counts of this clone. Its antigen has not been determined. Qualities for individual bases were not recorded, and no much larger clone is one base off. Material: peripheral blood. The sequence came from a man in his 60s with active or convalescent COVID-19. Recombination linked TRBV28 to TRBJ2-3; TRBD1 agrees with 7 junctional bases. CDR3 reads: CASSPIRGGVTDTQYF. The nucleotides are TGTGCCAGCAGTCCAATTAGAGGGGGCGTTACAGATACGCAGTATTTT. The full variable domain, completed from the reference TRBV28 and TRBJ2-3 proteins outside the CDR3, reads DVKVTQSSRYLVKRTGEKVFLECVQDMDHENMFWYRQDPGLGLRLIYFSYDVKMKEKGDIPEGYSVSREKKERFSLILESASTNQTSMYLCASSPIRGGVTDTQYFGPGTRLTVL.